This T cell receptor (beta chain) was profiled in a study of blood T cell repertoires in COVID-19. Profiled with immunoSEQ multiplex PCR; TCRdb holds only in-frame clones, not every one. The table shows about 62,000 clones, with about four fifths occurring only once. CDR1 and CDR2 from the germline V gene are WSHSY and SAAADI. Germline trimming cut 8 bases from V and 3 bases from J; bases unmatched to any gene: 4. The CDR3 has 13 residues. This sequence was found in a woman aged 50 to 60 with active or convalescent COVID-19. Sequencing was carried out using peripheral blood. This chain joins TRBV10-2 and TRBJ2-7; 10 positions match TRBD2. The chain's CDR3 is CASLLAGSYEQYF. The CDR3 DNA sequence: TGCGCCAGCCTACTAGCGGGAAGCTACGAGCAGTACTTC.